This paragraph covers one TCR beta chain sequence. What it recognizes is unknown. Germline V CDR1 and CDR2: MNHEY, SMNVEV (reference sequence). V dropped 4 bases and J dropped 4 bases, with 17 bases sitting between them. CDR3 length: 16 amino acids. This entry belongs to a study of cytomegalovirus exposure and HLA in healthy donors. Study information: In an earlier analysis, around 120 million unique TCR beta sequences were found from 150 million to 200 million T cells. Study results and caveats: Investigators reported about 160 TCR beta chains as tied to cytomegalovirus.

It was with 60 Vbeta and 13 Jbeta primers that the PCR ran. TCRdb keeps only in-frame clones here, not all; method: immunoSEQ multiplex PCR. The sample lists more than 150,000 clones, approximately 79% occurring once. This receptor was obtained from a woman aged 45-60 years in good health and CMV-seropositive. Sequencing used PBMCs. The gene calls are TRBV27 and TRBJ2-1; a possible D gene is TRBD1 (5 bases). CDR3 sequence (DNA): TGTGCCAGCAGTTCCCTTAGACAGCCGAATTACAATGAGCAGTTCTTC. Protein: CASSSLRQPNYNEQFF.